This entry features one TCR beta chain sequence. This record comes from a study of PD-L1 blockade in urothelial cancer. Overall study: Patients started atezolizumab in the mid-2010s, 1,200 mg intravenously every 3 weeks. Analyses used blood from 3 weeks (second dose) and 6 weeks after treatment start. T cell content in blood samples showed a median of approximately 140,000.

Time point defined: pretreatment peripheral blood. The diagnosis in patients was locally advanced or metastatic urothelial carcinoma. This CDR3 region has 15 residues. V lost 3 bases to trimming and J lost 0 bases; unmatched junction nucleotides: 5. CDR1 is SGDLS, CDR2 YYNGEE, per germline. Method: immunoSEQ multiplex PCR; TCRdb's copy keeps in-frame clones and lacks some. The table has about 52,000 clones, over 65% seen once; the top ten hold about 1.2%. The receptor was derived from a man over 45 with urothelial cancer. The source was PBMCs, collected around atezolizumab (anti-PD-L1) treatment. This chain connects TRBV9 to TRBJ1-2, with 7 positions matching TRBD1. CDR3 in DNA: TGTGCCAGCAGCGCGGACAGGCACTCTAACTATGGCTACACCTTC. It translates to CASSADRHSNYGYTF.